A single sample gave rise to the 27 T cell receptor beta chains below, sequenced in a study of spatial heterogeneity in lung cancer. TCRdb used MiXCR to reprocess the 5' RACE reads, holding one entry per CDR3 protein. The sample lists roughly 10,000 distinct CDR3 sequences; roughly 3.7% were seen once. Time point here: sample taken at primary tumor resection. The sample was PBMCs, taken at surgery. These receptors came from a female donor with early-stage non-small cell lung cancer.

In its sample, this clonotype was seen many times. The rearrangement joins TRBV6-2 or TRBV6-3 to TRBJ2-7; D gene ambiguous. The V gene's germline CDR1 is MNHEY and CDR2 SVGEGT. The V and J ends lost 4 bases and 5 bases respectively, with 9 bases between them. The CDR3 consists of 12 residues. The CDR3 protein is CASSFSRNEQYF. The CDR3 bases are TGTGCCAGCAGTTTCTCCAGAAACGAGCAGTACTTC.

This clonotype was seen a handful of times. This chain uses TRBV6-1 with TRBJ2-7; 10 positions agree with TRBD1. V lost 2 bases and J lost 6; bases outside the gene matches: 7. The CDR3 spans 15 residues. The V gene's germline CDR1 is MNHNS and CDR2 SASEGT. CDR3 protein: CASSERGTGVGEQYF. CDR3 DNA sequence: TGTGCCAGCAGTGAAAGGGGGACAGGGGTCGGCGAGCAGTACTTC.

This clonotype has ten or more counts. V gene TRBV6-2 or TRBV6-3 combines with J gene TRBJ2-1; D is ambiguous. The V end was cut by 2 bases, the J end by 4 bases, with 15 bases between. The CDR3 has 16 amino acids. Germline CDR1 MNHEY, CDR2 SVGEGT. The CDR3 loop is CASSYVAEPPYNEQFF. The CDR3 DNA reads TGTGCCAGCAGTTACGTGGCGGAGCCCCCATACAATGAGCAGTTCTTC.

This clonotype has at least ten counts. The rearrangement uses TRBV7-3 and TRBJ2-6; TRBD1 or TRBD2 may be the D gene (5 bases each). The V end was cut by 0 bases, the J end by 0 bases, with 6 bases between. The germline V gene has CDR1 SGHTA and CDR2 FQGTGA. CDR3 length: 16 residues. CDR3 residues: CASSLTGTSGANVLTF. The CDR3 bases are TGTGCCAGCAGCTTAACGGGGACCTCTGGGGCCAACGTCCTGACTTTC.

This clonotype was picked up many times. This sequence joins TRBV28 and TRBJ1-6; a possible D gene is TRBD1 (5 bases). The CDR3 extends over 14 amino acids. Trimming cost V 6 bases and J 10 bases, with 16 bases left between them. Germline V gene data show CDR1 as MDHEN and CDR2 as SYDVKM. The CDR3 nucleotides read TGTGCCAGCAGACCGGGACGGGGAGTATCACCCCTCCACTTT. This encodes CASRPGRGVSPLHF. The variable domain in full, completed from reference TRBV28 and TRBJ1-6, reads DVKVTQSSRYLVKRTGEKVFLECVQDMDHENMFWYRQDPGLGLRLIYFSYDVKMKEKGDIPEGYSVSREKKERFSLILESASTNQTSMYLCASRPGRGVSPLHFGNGTRLTVT.

V usage is TRBV7-8 and J usage is TRBJ2-3, with 8 bases matching TRBD1. With V trimmed by 4 bases and J by 1 base, 7 bases remained unmatched. From germline, CDR1 is SGHVS and CDR2 FQNEAQ. CDR3 length equals 16 residues. The DNA for the CDR3 is TGTGCCAGCAGCTACGACAGGGGTCTACGCACAGATACGCAGTATTTT. Its translation: CASSYDRGLRTDTQYF.

This clonotype was found many times. The V and J genes are TRBV28 and TRBJ2-7; D is unresolved. The V end lost 3 bases, the J end lost 3 bases, and 18 bases lay between the germline ends. This CDR3 contains 16 residues. Germline loops: CDR1 MDHEN, CDR2 SYDVKM. Here the CDR3 reads CASSFSPPLQLYEQYF. The CDR3 nucleotides read TGTGCCAGCAGTTTTTCCCCTCCCCTCCAGCTCTACGAGCAGTACTTC. Full variable domain (remainder filled in from reference TRBV28 and TRBJ2-7): DVKVTQSSRYLVKRTGEKVFLECVQDMDHENMFWYRQDPGLGLRLIYFSYDVKMKEKGDIPEGYSVSREKKERFSLILESASTNQTSMYLCASSFSPPLQLYEQYFGPGTRLTVT.

This clonotype was seen a few times. The rearrangement links TRBV20-1 to TRBJ2-1, with TRBD2 matching 7 bases. Germline-derived CDR1 and CDR2 are DFQATT and SNEGSKA (reference sequence). The CDR3 length is 13 residues. The DNA for the CDR3 is TGCAGCATGTGGGGGGGGACGGGCAATGAGCAGTTCTTC. Its translation: CSMWGGTGNEQFF.

Ten or more counts support this clonotype. V usage is TRBV12-3 or TRBV12-4 and J usage is TRBJ2-2; 16 nucleotides agree with TRBD2. This CDR3 region has 15 residues. Unmatched junction bases numbered 11, after V lost 5 bases and J lost 17 bases. CDR3 in DNA: TGTGCCAGCAGTGCATCCGGGACTAGCGGGAGGGCCCCCTTTTTT. Translation gives CASSASGTSGRAPFF.

Many counts were recorded for this clonotype. The chain is built from TRBV9 and TRBJ2-1, with D tentatively TRBD2 (6 bases). In germline, CDR1 is SGDLS, CDR2 YYNGEE. The CDR3 is 14 amino acids. Trimming cost V 3 bases and J 9 bases, with 16 bases left between them. The CDR3 region is CASSARDSGSEQFF. In DNA form, the CDR3 reads TGTGCCAGCAGCGCCCGGGACTCTGGAAGTGAGCAGTTCTTC.

This clonotype was recorded many times. The chain has TRBV30 and TRBJ2-1; TRBD2 matches 7 bases. Trimming removed 0 bases from V and 5 bases from J; junction bases left unmatched: 4. Per germline, CDR1 GTSNPN and CDR2 SVGIG (reference sequence). The CDR3 has 14 amino acids. The CDR3 sequence: CAWSVWGRDNEQFF. The CDR3 nucleotides read TGTGCCTGGAGTGTCTGGGGGAGGGACAATGAGCAGTTCTTC.

This clonotype has ten or more counts. V is TRBV25-1 and J is TRBJ1-1, with TRBD1 matching 8 bases. The CDR3 consists of 13 residues. Germline assignment: CDR1 MGHDK and CDR2 SYGVNS. After removal of 6 bases from V and 3 bases from J, the junction contained 3 bases not matched to a gene. Written as DNA, the CDR3 is TGTGCCAGCAGCGGACAGGGCGACACTGAAGCTTTCTTT. This encodes CASSGQGDTEAFF.

V usage is TRBV10-2 and J usage is TRBJ2-2; 10 positions agree with TRBD2. CDR1 WSHSY and CDR2 SAAADI come from the germline V gene. This CDR3 contains 15 residues. The V and J ends lost 10 bases and 0 bases, in that order; junction bases with no gene match: 5. CDR3 in amino acids: CATLAGGSNTGELFF. The CDR3 DNA reads as TGCGCCACCTTAGCGGGGGGCTCGAACACCGGGGAGCTGTTTTTT.

This clonotype was detected ten times or more. The chain employs TRBV20-1 and TRBJ2-2; D gene ambiguous. The CDR3 covers 15 residues. V was shortened by 2 bases and J by 4 bases, with 14 bases between the two germline ends. Germline values: CDR1 DFQATT, CDR2 SNEGSKA (reference sequence). CDR3 residues: CSARSRQTPTGELFF. DNA for the CDR3: TGCAGTGCTAGATCCCGACAAACCCCCACCGGGGAGCTGTTTTTT.

Many counts were recorded for this clonotype. The chain joins TRBV6-2 or TRBV6-3 to TRBJ1-1, with D perhaps TRBD1 (6 bases). Trimming left V 2 bases short and J 1 base short, with 8 bases between. From germline, CDR1 is MNHEY and CDR2 SVGEGT. The CDR3 consists of 14 residues. In nucleotides, the CDR3 is TGTGCCAGCAGTTACGAGGGGGGGAACACTGAAGCTTTCTTT. Its translation: CASSYEGGNTEAFF.

This clonotype was recorded a few times. Its ends do not fully match the called genes, so a read error is possible. The chain has TRBV5-6 and TRBJ2-2, with 7 bases that match TRBD2. The CDR3 length is 16 residues. CDR1 SGHDT and CDR2 YYEEEE come from the germline V gene. The CDR3 sequence: CANSLQRDRDTGELFF. DNA of the CDR3: TGTGCCAACAGCCTGCAGCGGGATCGGGACACCGGGGAGCTGTTTTTT.

In this sample, this clonotype turned up many times. The J gene is TRBJ1-1, the V gene TRBV5-1; D remains ambiguous. CDR3 length equals 13 residues. Germline V gene sequence: CDR1 SGHRS, CDR2 YFSETQ. V lost 0 bases and J lost 1, with 4 bases in between. As DNA, the CDR3 is TGCGCCAGCAGCTTGGTGCCGAACACTGAAGCTTTCTTT. Translating it yields CASSLVPNTEAFF.

The sample holds a few counts of this clonotype. The CDR3 loop is CAIGPPGNNEQFF. The CDR3 DNA follows: TGTGCAATCGGCCCCCCGGGAAACAATGAGCAGTTCTTC. The chain joins TRBV10-3 to TRBJ2-1, with TRBD2 as a possible D gene (5 bases). The germline V gene encodes CDR1 ENHRY and CDR2 SYGVKD. This CDR3 region has 13 residues.

This clonotype was observed many times. The V call is TRBV18, the J call TRBJ1-1; D unresolved. From germline, CDR1 is KGHSH and CDR2 LQKENI. There are 12 residues in the CDR3. Between the trimmed V and J ends, which lost 3 bases and 4 bases, there was a span of 6 bases. CDR3 in DNA: TGTGCCAGCTCACCCGTAGGCACTGAAGCTTTCTTT. This codes for CASSPVGTEAFF.

This clonotype was observed at least ten times. V usage is TRBV5-6 and J usage is TRBJ2-7; tentatively, D is TRBD2 (6 bases). CDR1 is SGHDT and CDR2 is YYEEEE in the germline V gene. Trimming stripped 2 bases from V and 4 bases from J, with 16 bases between. This CDR3 contains 15 residues. The DNA of the CDR3 is TGTGCCAGCAGCTTTCAGGGACCTCGGGGGTACGAGCAGTACTTC. Encoded protein: CASSFQGPRGYEQYF.

This clonotype occurred many times. V and J are TRBV4-2 and TRBJ2-5, with D possibly matching TRBD1 (8 bases). CDR1 and CDR2 from the germline V gene are LGHNA and YNFKEQ. The CDR3 sequence is 14 residues long. The V gene lost 4 bases and the J gene lost 6 bases, with 15 bases spanning the gap. CDR3 nucleotide sequence: TGTGCCAGCAGCCCTACAGGGGGGGCGCAGACCCAGTACTTC. It encodes CASSPTGGAQTQYF.

This clonotype appeared many times. The chain combines TRBV5-8 with TRBJ2-5; perhaps TRBD2 as D (6 bases). Germline CDR1 reads SGHTS; CDR2 reads YDEGEE. This CDR3 is 15 amino acids long. V was pared by 2 bases and J by 5 bases, with 16 bases between. In DNA, the CDR3 is TGTGCCAGCAGCTTCGGGACTGGGGGAAGCGAGACCCAGTACTTC. Protein product: CASSFGTGGSETQYF. Full variable domain (outside the CDR3, taken from reference TRBV5-8 and TRBJ2-5): EAGVTQSPTHLIKTRGQQATLRCSPISGHTSVYWYQQALGLGLQFLLWYDEGEERNRGNFPPRFSGRQFPNYSSELNVNALELEDSALYLCASSFGTGGSETQYFGPGTRLLVL.

This clonotype was seen only once. This chain connects TRBV20-1 to TRBJ2-1; 14 bases align to TRBD2. Germline V gene data show CDR1 as DFQATT and CDR2 as SNEGSKA (reference sequence). The length of the CDR3 is 15 residues. The V and J ends lost 1 base and 8 bases, in that order; junction bases with no gene match: 4. CDR3 in amino acids: CSARGTSGRRDEQFF. DNA of the CDR3: TGCAGTGCTAGAGGGACTAGCGGGAGGAGGGATGAGCAGTTCTTC.

At least ten counts were recorded for this clonotype. The chain recombines TRBV5-4 with TRBJ2-3, with 7 nucleotides matching TRBD1. Germline V lookup: CDR1 SGHNT, CDR2 YYREEE (reference sequence). With 4 bases clipped from V and 0 bases from J, the junction kept 14 bases outside the gene matches. The CDR3 loop spans 18 amino acids. The CDR3 is CASSPNRQGFDSTDTQYF. The CDR3 DNA reads as TGTGCCAGCAGCCCGAACCGACAGGGATTTGATAGCACAGATACGCAGTATTTT.

This clonotype was counted at least ten times. This chain links TRBV12-3 or TRBV12-4 with TRBJ1-5; D not certain. The V and J ends lost 5 bases and 0 bases respectively, with 11 bases between them. This CDR3 has 15 amino acids. The CDR3 DNA is TGTGCCAGCAGTCTGAACACGAATAGCAATCAGCCCCAGCATTTT. Amino acids: CASSLNTNSNQPQHF.

This clonotype has a count of ten or more. This chain connects TRBV2 to TRBJ2-5, with D possibly matching TRBD2 (5 bases). The CDR3 length is 13 residues. CDR1 is SNHLY, CDR2 FYNNEI, per germline. Trimming took off 1 base at V and 2 bases at J, with 5 bases between the two ends. Here the CDR3 reads CASSEGRQETQYF. The CDR3 DNA reads TGTGCCAGCAGTGAAGGGAGGCAAGAGACCCAGTACTTC.

This clonotype was recorded at least ten times. V and J are TRBV19 and TRBJ1-2, with D perhaps TRBD1 (6 bases). This CDR3 has 12 residues. V dropped 3 bases and J dropped 7 bases, with 9 bases sitting between them. Looked up from germline, CDR1 is LNHDA and CDR2 is SQIVND (reference sequence). CDR3 amino acids: CASSMRGGGYTF. The DNA of the CDR3 is TGTGCCAGTAGTATGAGAGGGGGTGGCTACACCTTC. Full variable domain (outside the CDR3, taken from reference TRBV19 and TRBJ1-2): DGGITQSPKYLFRKEGQNVTLSCEQNLNHDAMYWYRQDPGQGLRLIYYSQIVNDFQKGDIAEGYSVSREKKESFPLTVTSAQKNPTAFYLCASSMRGGGYTFGSGTRLTVV.